This entry describes one T cell receptor beta chain. The entry originates in a study of OX40 agonist ivuxolimab in advanced cancers. The CDR3 sequence is 15 residues long. V lost 6 bases and J 2 bases, leaving 14 bases between the germline ends. The germline V gene encodes CDR1 MNHEY and CDR2 SVGAGI. Profiled with immunoSEQ multiplex PCR; TCRdb holds only in-frame clones, not every one. Of about 80,000 clones listed, 70% to 90% are singletons. V usage is TRBV6-5 and J usage is TRBJ1-5; D is ambiguous. Source: CD4+ or CD8+ T cells sorted from blood, taken in a trial of the OX40 agonist ivuxolimab. The receptor was derived from an adult with an advanced solid tumor such as melanoma, head and neck, liver or kidney cancer. CDR3 residues: CASRADIWGNQPQHF. CDR3 DNA sequence: TGTGCCAGCAGGGCCGATATTTGGGGCAATCAGCCCCAGCATTTT.